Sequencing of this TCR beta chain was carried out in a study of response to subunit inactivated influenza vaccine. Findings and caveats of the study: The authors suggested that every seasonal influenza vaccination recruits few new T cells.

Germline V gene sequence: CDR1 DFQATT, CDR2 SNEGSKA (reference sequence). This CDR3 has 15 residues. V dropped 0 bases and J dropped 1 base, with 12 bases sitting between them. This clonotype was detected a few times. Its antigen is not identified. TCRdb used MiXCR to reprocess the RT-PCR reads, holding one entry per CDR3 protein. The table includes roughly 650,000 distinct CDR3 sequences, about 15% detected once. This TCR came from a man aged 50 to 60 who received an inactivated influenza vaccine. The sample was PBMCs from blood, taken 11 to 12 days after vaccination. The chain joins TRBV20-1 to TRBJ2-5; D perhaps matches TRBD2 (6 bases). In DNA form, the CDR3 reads TGCAGTGCTAGAGATCTTTCGGGGGTCCAAGAGACCCAGTACTTC. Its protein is CSARDLSGVQETQYF.